This passage covers 20 T cell receptor beta chains from one sample sequenced in a study of regulatory T cells in long-lasting Graves disease. Relying on iRepertoire HTBI primers and Arm-PCR of CDR3 regions, the team built TCR beta libraries. TCRdb called the multiplex PCR reads again in MiXCR, with one record for every CDR3 protein. The sample lists some 450,000 distinct CDR3 sequences; about 15% were seen once. Regarding time point: newly diagnosed GD, antithyroid drugs for less than 3 months. The TCR library was prepared using RNA isolated from PBMCs. These same records also appear under a second study, on T cells in Graves' hyperthyroidism and ophthalmopathy.

This specimen was peripheral blood mononuclear cells (PBMCs), taken at new diagnosis, from a patient treated with antithyroid drugs. Receptors originate from a woman aged 25-40 years with Graves disease.

This chain uses TRBV30 with TRBJ1-3; 7 bases agree with TRBD1. Per the germline V gene, CDR1 is GTSNPN and CDR2 is SVGIG (reference sequence). The CDR3 covers 15 residues. V was clipped by 3 bases and J by 3 bases; unmatched bases: 8. CDR3 in DNA: TGTGCCTGGAGGGGAACGGGACAGCTTGGAAACACCATATATTTT. It translates to CAWRGTGQLGNTIYF.

This clonotype was found many times. The chain uses TRBV6-9 and TRBJ2-5; no firm D call. Trimming removed 4 bases at V and 4 bases at J, with 10 bases between. The germline gives CDR1 MNHGY, CDR2 SVAAGI. CDR3 length: 13 amino acids. CDR3 coding DNA: TGTGCCAGCAGTTCACCACCTGGAGAGACCCAGTACTTC. Translation gives CASSSPPGETQYF.

This clonotype was seen more than once but under ten times. The genes are TRBV6-1 and TRBJ2-7; unclear D gene. The CDR3 is 13 amino acids. From germline, CDR1 is MNHNS and CDR2 SASEGT. V lost 4 bases, J lost 2 bases, and 9 bases lay in between. CDR3 amino acids: CASSVTGPYEQYF. CDR3 sequence (DNA): TGTGCCAGCAGTGTAACGGGTCCCTACGAGCAGTACTTC.

The rearrangement links TRBV15 to TRBJ2-3, with D possibly being TRBD2 (6 bases). V lost 2 bases and J 3 bases, leaving 18 bases between the germline ends. The V gene's germline CDR1 is LNHNV and CDR2 YYDKDF (reference sequence). This CDR3 is built from 17 residues. The CDR3 DNA reads TGTGCCACCAGCAGATCCGAGAAGCGGGCAAGAACAGATACGCAGTATTTT. Protein sequence: CATSRSEKRARTDTQYF.

This chain links TRBV25-1 with TRBJ2-5; tentatively, D is TRBD1 (5 bases). Germline lookup yields CDR1 MGHDK and CDR2 SYGVNS. V lost 2 bases, J lost 5 bases, and 9 bases lay in between. The CDR3 is 13 amino acids. CDR3 sequence reads: CASSEQGRETQYF. In nucleotides, the CDR3 is TGTGCCAGCAGTGAACAGGGAAGGGAGACCCAGTACTTC.

This clonotype has ten or more counts. This chain links TRBV9 with TRBJ2-7, with TRBD2 matching over 13 bases. This CDR3 has 19 amino acids. CDR1 is SGDLS, CDR2 YYNGEE, per germline. V trimming: 0 bases; J trimming: 2 bases; junction bases outside the gene matches: 11. The CDR3 DNA sequence: TGTGCCAGCAGCGTAGCTAGCGGGGGACTAGCGGGATTAACCTACGAGCAGTACTTC. Translating gives CASSVASGGLAGLTYEQYF. Full variable domain (rest looked up from reference TRBV9 and TRBJ2-7): DSGVTQTPKHLITATGQRVTLRCSPRSGDLSVYWYQQSLDQGLQFLIQYYNGEERAKGNILERFSAQQFPDLHSELNLSSLELGDSALYFCASSVASGGLAGLTYEQYFGPGTRLTVT.

A single count supports this clonotype. The chain is built from TRBV20-1 and TRBJ2-5, with 8 positions matching TRBD2. There are 15 residues in the CDR3. With V trimmed by 2 bases and J by 2 bases, 7 bases remained unmatched. CDR1 and CDR2 (germline): DFQATT, SNEGSKA (reference sequence). CDR3 sequence: CSARRASGSQETQYF. DNA for the CDR3: TGCAGTGCTAGACGGGCTAGCGGGTCGCAAGAGACCCAGTACTTC.

This clonotype was recorded at least ten times. The J gene is TRBJ2-5, the V gene TRBV28, with 8 bases that match TRBD1. CDR3 length: 15 amino acids. J lost 4 bases, V lost 3 bases, and 7 bases had no gene match. Germline V gene lookup returns CDR1 MDHEN and CDR2 SYDVKM. CDR3 bases: TGTGCCAGCAGTTTGGACAGGGAATTGTCAGAGACCCAGTACTTC. It codes for CASSLDRELSETQYF. Full variable domain (outside the CDR3, taken from reference TRBV28 and TRBJ2-5): DVKVTQSSRYLVKRTGEKVFLECVQDMDHENMFWYRQDPGLGLRLIYFSYDVKMKEKGDIPEGYSVSREKKERFSLILESASTNQTSMYLCASSLDRELSETQYFGPGTRLLVL.

Concerning this clonotype: A far bigger clonotype differs at one base, so this is likely a read error. The CDR3: CASSSGGLAASRNEQYF. In DNA form, the CDR3 reads TGTGCCAGCAGTTCTGGGGGACTAGCGGCAAGTAGGAATGAGCAGTACTTC. The V gene is TRBV6-2 or TRBV6-3, the J gene TRBJ2-3; 11 bases are shared with TRBD2. The J call may not be correct, given that the DNA end is closer to TRBJ2-7. This CDR3 contains 17 residues. Germline V gene lookup returns CDR1 MNHEY and CDR2 SVGEGT.

Many counts were recorded for this clonotype. The rearrangement uses TRBV20-1 and TRBJ1-1; D is unresolved. Deletions cut 3 bases from V and 2 bases from J, with 13 bases between. The V gene's germline CDR1 is DFQATT and CDR2 SNEGSKA (reference sequence). The CDR3 is made up of 14 amino acids. The CDR3 reads CSASSPQLNTEAFF. As DNA, the CDR3 is TGCAGTGCTAGTTCCCCACAACTCAACACTGAAGCTTTCTTT.

This clonotype was detected ten times or more. The CDR3 region is CASSLASGGSDTQYF. DNA of the CDR3: TGCGCCAGCAGCTTAGCTAGCGGAGGCTCAGATACGCAGTATTTT. The chain uses TRBV5-1 and TRBJ2-3; 7 nucleotides match TRBD2. With V trimmed by 2 bases and J by 4 bases, 7 bases remained unmatched. The V gene's germline CDR1 is SGHRS and CDR2 YFSETQ. This CDR3 is 15 amino acids long.

This clonotype was detected many times. CDR3 protein: CASSPGIRGELFF. As DNA, the CDR3 is TGTGCCAGCAGCCCGGGGATTAGGGGGGAGCTGTTTTTT. The chain combines TRBV3-1 with TRBJ2-2; D might be TRBD2 (5 bases). The CDR3 is 13 amino acids. Germline V CDR1 and CDR2: LGHDT, YNNKEL (reference sequence). Deletions cut 4 bases from V and 8 bases from J, with 11 bases between.

On this clonotype itself: Only one base separates this from a far larger clonotype, so it likely reflects a read error. V is TRBV7-9 and J is TRBJ2-3, with a weak D call TRBD2 (6 bases). The CDR3 runs 18 residues. Germline V lookup: CDR1 SEHNR, CDR2 FQNEAQ (reference sequence). The CDR3 sequence: CASGFEGSGETLTDTQYF. The CDR3 coding sequence is TGTGCCAGCGGCTTTGAAGGATCGGGGGAAACACTCACAGATACGCAGTATTTT.

Ten or more counts support this clonotype. The chain links TRBV30 to TRBJ2-5; 11 bases match TRBD2. The V gene end was trimmed by 5 bases and the J gene end by 4 bases; junction bases not matched to a gene: 6. CDR3 size: 14 residues. CDR1 and CDR2 from the germline V gene are GTSNPN and SVGIG (reference sequence). Written as DNA, the CDR3 is TGTGCCTGGGCTCTAGCGGGAGGAGGAGAGACCCAGTACTTC. This sequence encodes CAWALAGGGETQYF.

The rearrangement links TRBV10-2 to TRBJ2-5, with a possible D match to TRBD1 (6 bases). Germline V lookup: CDR1 WSHSY, CDR2 SAAADI. V lost 4 bases and J lost 11, with 17 bases in between. The length of the CDR3 is 13 residues. In DNA form, the CDR3 reads TGCGCCAGCAGTGCAGGGGTCTACAATGAGCAGTACTTC. Its protein product is CASSAGVYNEQYF.

This clonotype was detected many times. The gene calls are TRBV6-1 and TRBJ2-7; D possibly matches TRBD1 or TRBD2 (6 bases each). Deletions cut 6 bases from V and 0 bases from J, with 18 bases between. CDR3 length: 16 amino acids. Germline lookup yields CDR1 MNHNS and CDR2 SASEGT. The CDR3 bases are TGTGCCAGCAGCGACATACAGGGCGGGGTCTCCTACGAGCAGTACTTC. This sequence encodes CASSDIQGGVSYEQYF.

The sample holds a few counts of this clonotype. This sequence joins TRBV7-8 and TRBJ2-3; either TRBD1 or TRBD2 may fit D (5 bases each). The last part of the DNA fits TRBJ2-5 better; the J call may be wrong. Germline loops: CDR1 SGHVS, CDR2 FQNEAQ. The CDR3 is 16 residues long. The CDR3 bases are TGTGCCAGCAGCTTGGCGGGCAGGGCGAGAGGAGAGACCCAGTACTTC. It specifies CASSLAGRARGETQYF.

The J gene is TRBJ2-3, the V gene TRBV4-3; the match to TRBD2 covers 12 bases. There are 17 residues in the CDR3. Trimming removed 0 bases from V and 6 bases from J; junction bases left unmatched: 7. Germline CDR1 LGHNA, CDR2 YSLEER. The CDR3 nucleotides read TGCGCCAGCAGCCAAGATTTCCTAGCGGGAGGGCCGGATACGCAGTATTTT. Protein sequence: CASSQDFLAGGPDTQYF.

As for this clonotype: Germline is not matched at one junction end, which may reflect a read error. The chain employs TRBV5-1 and TRBJ2-5; D might be TRBD1 or TRBD2, each matching 6 bases. Germline-derived CDR1 and CDR2 are SGHRS and YFSETQ. The CDR3 covers 15 residues. CDR3 nucleotide sequence: TGCGCCAGCAGCTCCGGAGGGGGAGTACAAGAGACCCGGTACTTC. Translated, it gives CASSSGGGVQETRYF.

This clonotype was seen repeatedly, ten times or more. This sequence joins TRBV7-9 and TRBJ1-5, with D perhaps matching TRBD1 (6 bases). CDR3 length: 12 amino acids. Trimming shortened V by 1 base and J by 8 bases, and 6 bases separated the two germline ends. The germline CDR1 and CDR2 sequences are SEHNR and FQNEAQ (reference sequence). The CDR3 is CASSLGTEPQHF. DNA for the CDR3: TGTGCCAGCAGCTTAGGGACAGAGCCCCAGCATTTT.